The rows below give T cell receptor beta chains drawn from one sample of a study of monozygotic twins with cystic fibrosis. Produced via immunoSEQ multiplex PCR; TCRdb's table is partial and in-frame only. The table includes approximately 32,000 clones, 95% to 98% detected once. Sample: blood. The source is a girl aged 2 to 9 with cystic fibrosis. The CDR3 runs from the conserved cysteine through the conserved F or W. The order of the fields is CDR3 protein, CDR3 DNA, J gene, V gene, clone size, CDR3 length, D gene. A D gene is named only where the DNA matches it firmly. The size entry is marked missing in some rows and otherwise reads once, few, many or a size class.

cdr3_aa: CASSLGTGEETQYF
cdr3_nt: TGTGCCAGCAGCTTAGGGACAGGGGAAGAGACCCAGTACTTC
j_call: TRBJ2-5
v_call: TRBV7-6
clone_size: NA
cdr3_length: 14
d_call: TRBD1

cdr3_aa: CASSPPDSYEQYF
cdr3_nt: TGTGCCAGCTCACCACCGGACAGTTACGAGCAGTACTTC
j_call: TRBJ2-7
v_call: TRBV18
clone_size: NA
cdr3_length: 13
d_call: NA

cdr3_aa: CASSQGGSPTDTQYF
cdr3_nt: TGTGCCAGCAGCCAAGGCGGGAGTCCCACAGATACGCAGTATTTT
j_call: TRBJ2-3
v_call: TRBV7-2
clone_size: NA
cdr3_length: 15
d_call: TRBD2

cdr3_aa: CASSAIRDRPQHF
cdr3_nt: TGTGCCAGTAGTGCCATTCGGGACCGGCCCCAGCATTTT
j_call: TRBJ1-5
v_call: TRBV19
clone_size: NA
cdr3_length: 13
d_call: NA

cdr3_aa: CASTSAAGALNEQFF
cdr3_nt: TGTGCCAGCACCTCGGCAGCGGGAGCCCTGAATGAGCAGTTCTTC
j_call: TRBJ2-1
v_call: TRBV2
clone_size: NA
cdr3_length: 15
d_call: TRBD2

cdr3_aa: CASSHDLGRGMLNTEAFF
cdr3_nt: TGCGCCAGCAGCCACGACCTAGGGAGGGGCATGCTGAACACTGAAGCTTTCTTT
j_call: TRBJ1-1
v_call: TRBV4-1
clone_size: once
cdr3_length: 18
d_call: NA

cdr3_aa: CASSIGASTDTQYF
cdr3_nt: TGTGCCAGTAGTATAGGGGCCAGCACAGATACGCAGTATTTT
j_call: TRBJ2-3
v_call: TRBV19
clone_size: NA
cdr3_length: 14
d_call: NA

cdr3_aa: CASSYSQGVGNTIYF
cdr3_nt: TGTGCCAGCAGTTACTCCCAAGGTGTGGGAAACACCATATATTTT
j_call: TRBJ1-3
v_call: TRBV6-5
clone_size: NA
cdr3_length: 15
d_call: NA

cdr3_aa: CASSPIARNYEQYF
cdr3_nt: TGTGCCAGCAGCCCCATAGCCCGGAACTACGAGCAGTACTTC
j_call: TRBJ2-7
v_call: TRBV6-5
clone_size: NA
cdr3_length: 14
d_call: NA

cdr3_aa: CASSGGTGGRYEQFF
cdr3_nt: TGTGCCAGCAGCGGAGGGACAGGGGGTAGGTATGAGCAGTTCTTC
j_call: TRBJ2-1
v_call: TRBV5-6
clone_size: NA
cdr3_length: 15
d_call: TRBD1

cdr3_aa: CASSQGREGYEQYF
cdr3_nt: TGCGCCAGCAGTCAAGGACGGGAGGGCTACGAGCAGTACTTC
j_call: TRBJ2-7
v_call: TRBV23-1
clone_size: NA
cdr3_length: 14
d_call: TRBD2

cdr3_aa: CASSLFPGGSFGYTF
cdr3_nt: TGTGCCAGCAGCTTATTCCCAGGGGGTTCGTTCGGCTACACCTTC
j_call: TRBJ1-2
v_call: TRBV5-6
clone_size: NA
cdr3_length: 15
d_call: TRBD1

cdr3_aa: CASSRGGDTQYF
cdr3_nt: TGTGCCAGTAGTCGAGGAGGGGATACGCAGTATTTT
j_call: TRBJ2-3
v_call: TRBV19
clone_size: once
cdr3_length: 12
d_call: NA

cdr3_aa: CAWMAIGVWSYEQYF
cdr3_nt: TGTGCCTGGATGGCGATAGGGGTCTGGTCCTACGAGCAGTACTTC
j_call: TRBJ2-7
v_call: TRBV30
clone_size: NA
cdr3_length: 15
d_call: NA

cdr3_aa: CASSPRGNPYEQYF
cdr3_nt: TGTGCCAGCTCACCCCGGGGTAACCCCTACGAGCAGTACTTC
j_call: TRBJ2-7
v_call: TRBV18
clone_size: NA
cdr3_length: 14
d_call: NA